Listed below are T cell receptor beta chains from one sample, sequenced in a study of regulatory T cells in long-lasting Graves disease. TCRdb recomputed calls from the multiplex PCR reads with MiXCR, one row per CDR3 protein. The table includes 400,000 to 550,000 distinct CDR3 sequences, about a sixth detected once. These data also featured in a second study, about T cells in Graves' hyperthyroidism and ophthalmopathy.

This sample comprised peripheral blood mononuclear cells (PBMCs), obtained at new diagnosis, from a patient treated with antithyroid drugs. All receptors come from a woman aged 18-35 years with Graves disease. Each CDR3 is given with its conserved first and last residue. A D gene is named only where the DNA matches it firmly. Where a row states a size, it is once, few, many or the class of an expanded clone; other rows omit it.

V,D,size,J,DNA,CDR3
TRBV20-1,.,.,TRBJ1-1,TGCAGTGCTAGAGATCGCCGAGGGCACACTGAAGCTTTCTTT,CSARDRRGHTEAFF
TRBV28,.,few,TRBJ1-1,TGTGCCAGCATCCTGAGAGGGGACCCGAACACTGAAGCTTTCTTT,CASILRGDPNTEAFF
TRBV27,TRBD1,.,TRBJ2-5,TGTGCCAGCAGTATCCAGACAGGGGGGGCCCAGTACTTC,CASSIQTGGAQYF
TRBV2,.,few,TRBJ1-6,TGTGCCAGCAGCACCGGGACGGCTAATTCACCCCTCCACTTT,CASSTGTANSPLHF
TRBV3-2,.,many,TRBJ2-1,TGTGCCAACAAAAGACTAGCGGGAGACAATGAGCAGTTCTTC,CANKRLAGDNEQFF
TRBV7-2,.,.,TRBJ1-5,TGTGCCAGCAGCCAAGAGGCGCTCAATCAGCCCCAGCATTTT,CASSQEALNQPQHF
TRBV10-2,TRBD2,many,TRBJ2-7,TGCGCCATCTCTAGCGGGGGTTTTGAGCAGTACTTC,CAISSGGFEQYF
TRBV9,.,few,TRBJ1-6,TGTGCCAGCAGCGTAGAACCAGGGAGCTCCTATAATTCACCCCTCCACTTT,CASSVEPGSSYNSPLHF
TRBV19,.,.,TRBJ2-3,TGTGCCAGTAGTACATCCCACTCCCCCACAGATACGCAGTATTTT,CASSTSHSPTDTQYF
TRBV9,.,.,TRBJ2-5,TGTGCCAGCAGCCCCGGGACAAACCGTGAGACCCAGTACTTC,CASSPGTNRETQYF
TRBV28,TRBD2,many,TRBJ2-5,TGTGCCAGCAGGGTTAGCGGGGAACAAGAGACCCAGTACTTC,CASRVSGEQETQYF
TRBV4-2,TRBD2,few,TRBJ2-3,TGTGCCAGCAGCCATGCGGAGACTAGCGGGTTCACAGATACGCAGTATTTT,CASSHAETSGFTDTQYF
TRBV7-2,TRBD2,.,TRBJ2-7,TGTGCCAGCACCCTCGGGACTAGCGGCTACGAGCAGTACTTC,CASTLGTSGYEQYF
TRBV28,TRBD2,many,TRBJ2-3,TGTGCCAGCATCCCCCATAGCGGGGCGAACTCAGATACGCAGTATTTT,CASIPHSGANSDTQYF
TRBV6-1,TRBD1,few,TRBJ1-5,TGTGCCAGCCGTAAGGGACAGACCATTAATAGCAATCAGCCCCAGCATTTT,CASRKGQTINSNQPQHF
TRBV9,TRBD1,few,TRBJ2-5,TGTGCCAGCAGCCCGTGGGACAGATTGTACCAAGAGACCCAGTACTTC,CASSPWDRLYQETQYF
TRBV7-2,.,few,TRBJ1-2,TGTGCCGGCAGCTTATCACAGGACTATGGCTACACCTTC,CAGSLSQDYGYTF
TRBV2,TRBD2,few,TRBJ2-1,TGTGCCAGCAGGCCCACTAGCGGGATAAAGTTCTTC,CASRPTSGIKFF
TRBV12-3/TRBV12-4,.,many,TRBJ2-1,TGTGCCAGCAGTTTACGGGACTCCTACAATGAGCAGTTCTTC,CASSLRDSYNEQFF
TRBV9,.,many,TRBJ2-1,TGTGCCAGCAGTCGAGCGACCGAACCTTACAATGAGCAGTTCTTC,CASSRATEPYNEQFF
TRBV4-2,.,.,TRBJ2-7,TGTGCCAGCAGCCAAGATCTGGGACTTTATCTCGAGCAGTACTTC,CASSQDLGLYLEQYF
TRBV5-1,.,many,TRBJ2-7,TGCGCCAGCAGCTTGGTACCCGCGAACTACGAGCAGTACTTC,CASSLVPANYEQYF
TRBV10-3,.,.,TRBJ2-1,TGTGCCATCAGTCAGGCTACGGGGCAATACAATGAGCAGTTCTTC,CAISQATGQYNEQFF
TRBV7-2,.,many,TRBJ1-5,TGTGCCAGCAGCTTTCGGCCCTTACTCCCCTATAGCAATCAGCCCCAGCATTTT,CASSFRPLLPYSNQPQHF
TRBV9,.,.,TRBJ1-2,TGTGCCACCTCCGGCCGGGCGGGTTATGGCTACACCTTC,CATSGRAGYGYTF
TRBV28,.,many,TRBJ1-1,TGTGCCAGCAGTTTCTCCCTAAACACTGAAGCTTTCTTT,CASSFSLNTEAFF
TRBV30,.,many,TRBJ1-6,TGTGCCTGGAGTGAGAACGTACACCAAGGTTCACCCCTCCACTTT,CAWSENVHQGSPLHF
TRBV6-1,.,few,TRBJ2-2,TGTGCCAGCAGTGAACGGGTACAGGGAGCAAACACCGGGGAGCTGTTTTTT,CASSERVQGANTGELFF
TRBV18,TRBD1,few,TRBJ1-4,TGTGCCAGCTCACGGGACAGGGATGAAAAACTGTTTTTT,CASSRDRDEKLFF
TRBV5-4,.,few,TRBJ1-2,TGTGCCAGCAGCTTACCGGGACGGACCTCCACCTTC,CASSLPGRTSTF
TRBV20-1,TRBD2,many,TRBJ2-1,TGCAGTGCTAGAGACCTTGCTTGGACTAGCTTAAACAATGAGCAGTTCTTC,CSARDLAWTSLNNEQFF
TRBV7-2,.,many,TRBJ1-2,TGTGCCAGCAGCTTCAGAGACAGGAGAGAATATGGCTACACCTTC,CASSFRDRREYGYTF
TRBV19,.,.,TRBJ1-1,TGTGCCAGTAGTATAGTAGGCAGCATGAACACTGAAGCTTTCTTT,CASSIVGSMNTEAFF
TRBV20-1,.,.,TRBJ2-7,TGCAGTGCTAGAGACTTACGGGGGGCGGACGAGCAGTACTTC,CSARDLRGADEQYF
TRBV30,.,few,TRBJ1-5,TGTGCCTGGAGTCCACGGGGCCGGGATGATGCCCAGCATTTT,CAWSPRGRDDAQHF
TRBV28,.,many,TRBJ2-7,TGTGCCAGCAGTGCCCCCGGGGCTACCCGGTGGGGTCACGAGCAGTACTTC,CASSAPGATRWGHEQYF
TRBV7-3,.,few,TRBJ2-5,TGTGCCAGCAGCTTAGGGGTGGGGTACCAAGAGACCCAGTACTTC,CASSLGVGYQETQYF
TRBV7-2,TRBD1,.,TRBJ1-1,TGTGCCAGCAGGCGGGACAGGGACACTGAAGCTTTCTTT,CASRRDRDTEAFF
TRBV28,TRBD2,many,TRBJ2-5,TGTGCCAGCAACACCCAGTTGCGGGGGTGGGAGACCCAGTACTTC,CASNTQLRGWETQYF
TRBV6-2/TRBV6-3,.,.,TRBJ1-4,TGTGCCAGCAGTTACTCCGAAGGCAATGGGGAAAAACTGTTTTTT,CASSYSEGNGEKLFF
TRBV7-9,.,few,TRBJ1-4,TGTGCCAGCAGCTCCAGTAGACCCGCAGCTAATGAAAAACTGTTTTTT,CASSSSRPAANEKLFF
TRBV28,.,many,TRBJ1-1,TGTGCCAGCAGTTCCGCCGGGGGCCTTAACACTGAAGCTTTCTTT,CASSSAGGLNTEAFF
TRBV30,TRBD1,few,TRBJ2-5,TGTGCCTGGAGTGTTTTACAGGGGGCGCTTGAGACCCAGTACTTC,CAWSVLQGALETQYF
TRBV20-1,.,many,TRBJ2-7,TGCAGTGCTAGAGCGCAGGGCCACAACGAGCAGTACTTC,CSARAQGHNEQYF
TRBV7-2,TRBD1,many,TRBJ2-1,TGTGCCAGCAGCCTGACAGGGGGCTGGTATGAGCAGTTCTTC,CASSLTGGWYEQFF
TRBV18,.,many,TRBJ2-3,TGTGCCAGCTCACCACTTGCCAGGGACACAGATACGCAGTATTTT,CASSPLARDTDTQYF
TRBV7-9,.,many,TRBJ2-2,TGTGCCAGCAGCTTATGGGGGGCGCACACCGGGGAGCTGTTTTTT,CASSLWGAHTGELFF
TRBV3-1,.,many,TRBJ2-1,TGTGCCAGCAGCCAAGGGGGGGGCTCGTCCTACAATGAGCAGTTCTTC,CASSQGGGSSYNEQFF
TRBV12-3/TRBV12-4,.,few,TRBJ2-1,TGTGCCAGCAGTTTTTCGGACAATGAGCAGCTCTTC,CASSFSDNEQLF